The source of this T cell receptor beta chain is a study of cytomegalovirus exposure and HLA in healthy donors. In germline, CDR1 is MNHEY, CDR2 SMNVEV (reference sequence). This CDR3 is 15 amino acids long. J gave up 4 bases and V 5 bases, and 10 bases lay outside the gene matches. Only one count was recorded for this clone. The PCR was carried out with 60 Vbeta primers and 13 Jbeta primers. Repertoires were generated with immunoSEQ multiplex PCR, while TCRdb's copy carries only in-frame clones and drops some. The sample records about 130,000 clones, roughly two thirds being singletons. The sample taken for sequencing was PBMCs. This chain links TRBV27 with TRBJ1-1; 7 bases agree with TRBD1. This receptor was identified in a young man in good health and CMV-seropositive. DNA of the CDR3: TGTGCCAGCAGTAAGAGGGCAGGGGGGTTCACTGAAGCTTTCTTT. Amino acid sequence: CASSKRAGGFTEAFF.